Below are 27 T cell receptor beta chains sequenced from a single sample in a study of blood T cell repertoires in COVID-19 (dated by TCRdb to 2020 to 2021). Library method: the immunoSEQ multiplex PCR assay. TCRdb provides this immuneACCESS table in a form limited to in-frame rearrangements. Some clones are lacking; in checked studies, under half of them reflect an unresolved V gene, and why the rest are absent is not known. Across this sample there are about 280,000 clones, with 82% seen only once. The ten largest clones take up roughly 4.7% of the sample. Sequencing input: PBMCs or T cells enriched from blood (not recorded which). The receptors stem from a man aged 35 to 55 who had been exposed to COVID-19.

The chain combines TRBV12-5 with TRBJ2-6; TRBD1 is a possible D gene (6 bases). Trimming took off 6 bases at V and 0 bases at J, with 18 bases between the two ends. This CDR3 is built from 18 residues. In germline, CDR1 is LGHNT, CDR2 FRNRAP. Here the CDR3 DNA reads TGTGCTAGTGGCCCGCTGGGGGCGCCTAGCTCTGGGGCCAACGTCCTGACTTTC. This translates into CASGPLGAPSSGANVLTF.

This clone was detected many times. The V gene is TRBV6-5, the J gene TRBJ1-4; TRBD1 is a possible D gene (6 bases). The CDR3 spans 14 residues. With 5 bases removed from V and 6 bases from J, the gap between germline ends came to 13 bases. Germline V gene sequence: CDR1 MNHEY, CDR2 SVGAGI. For the CDR3, the DNA is TGTGCCAGCAGTAGGGACACCTGGGATGAAAAACTGTTTTTT. It codes for CASSRDTWDEKLFF.

This rearrangement joins TRBV21-1 to TRBJ1-5; the table's TRBD1 call for D was not verified on the DNA. TRBV21-1 is an annotated pseudogene. The CDR3 spans 14 residues. The CDR3 bases are TGTGCCAGCTCAAGGCAGGCGAGCAATCAGCCCCAGCATTTT. Protein: CASSRQASNQPQHF.

A note on this clone: Germline is not matched at one junction end, which may reflect a read error. V gene TRBV7-7 combines with J gene TRBJ2-5; D remains ambiguous. The V gene's germline CDR1 is SSHAT and CDR2 FNYEAQ (reference sequence). This CDR3 has 15 amino acids. The CDR3 DNA reads TGTGCTAGCAGCTCCAATCCTGCGGCCCAAGAGACCCAGTACTTC. Protein sequence: CASSSNPAAQETQYF. The full variable domain, its missing parts supplied by reference TRBV7-7 and TRBJ2-5, is GAGVSQSPRYKVTKRGQDVTLRCDPISSHATLYWYQQALGQGPEFLTYFNYEAQPDKSGLPSDRFSAERPEGSISTLTIQRTEQRDSAMYRCASSSNPAAQETQYFGPGTRLLVL.

This clone was picked up one time. The V and J genes are TRBV28 and TRBJ2-7; no clear D gene. Germline values: CDR1 MDHEN, CDR2 SYDVKM. Trimming removed 2 bases at V and 1 base at J, with 9 bases between. The CDR3 contains 14 residues. The chain's CDR3 is CASSLGGISYEQYF. Written as DNA, the CDR3 is TGTGCCAGCAGTTTAGGCGGCATTTCCTACGAGCAGTACTTC.

The chain combines TRBV19 with TRBJ1-1; the match to TRBD1 covers 7 bases. Germline loops: CDR1 LNHDA, CDR2 SQIVND (reference sequence). Trimming took 2 bases from V and 3 from J; bases not matched to a gene: 6. The CDR3 sequence is 15 residues long. The CDR3 nucleotides are TGTGCCAGTAGTATATCCGGGACAGCAGACACTGAAGCTTTCTTT. This sequence encodes CASSISGTADTEAFF. Full variable domain (missing parts from reference TRBV19 and TRBJ1-1): DGGITQSPKYLFRKEGQNVTLSCEQNLNHDAMYWYRQDPGQGLRLIYYSQIVNDFQKGDIAEGYSVSREKKESFPLTVTSAQKNPTAFYLCASSISGTADTEAFFGQGTRLTVV.

The V and J genes are TRBV10-3 and TRBJ1-5; tentative D call: TRBD1 (5 bases). CDR3 size: 15 residues. In germline, CDR1 is ENHRY, CDR2 SYGVKD. V lost 6 bases and J 2 bases, leaving 14 bases between the germline ends. The CDR3 bases are TGTGCCATCAGGGGTGCGGGGCAGGGCAATCAGCCCCAGCATTTT. Protein: CAIRGAGQGNQPQHF.

The chain employs TRBV24-1 and TRBJ2-5; D might be TRBD2 (5 bases). Deletions cut 1 base from V and 4 bases from J, with 6 bases between. From germline, CDR1 is KGHDR and CDR2 SFDVKD. This CDR3 is built from 13 residues. CDR3 amino acids: CATSDLEGETQYF. The DNA of the CDR3 is TGTGCCACCAGTGATTTAGAGGGAGAGACCCAGTACTTC.

This clone was counted a single time. The chain is built from TRBV30 and TRBJ2-1; no firm D call. In germline, CDR1 is GTSNPN, CDR2 SVGIG (reference sequence). There are 12 residues in the CDR3. V lost 3 bases, J lost 3 bases, and 6 bases lay in between. CDR3 DNA sequence: TGTGCCTGGAGAAATCTCTACAATGAGCAGTTCTTC. Residues: CAWRNLYNEQFF. Full variable domain (outside the CDR3, taken from reference TRBV30 and TRBJ2-1): SQTIHQWPATLVQPVGSPLSLECTVEGTSNPNLYWYRQAAGRGLQLLFYSVGIGQISSEVPQNLSASRPQDRQFILSSKKLLLSDSGFYLCAWRNLYNEQFFGPGTRLTVL.

This sequence joins TRBV4-1 and TRBJ2-1; 9 nucleotides align to TRBD2. Germline V CDR1 and CDR2: MGHRA, YSYEKL. Germline trimming cut 1 base from V and 5 bases from J; bases unmatched to any gene: 3. This CDR3 has 15 residues. CDR3 sequence reads: CASSQAEREDNEQFF. The DNA for the CDR3 is TGCGCCAGCAGCCAAGCTGAGCGGGAGGACAATGAGCAGTTCTTC.

The chain employs TRBV5-4 and TRBJ2-7; D gene unclear. The germline V gene encodes CDR1 SGHNT and CDR2 YYREEE (reference sequence). Trimming removed 4 bases from V and 0 bases from J, with 20 bases in between. The CDR3 runs to 17 residues. The CDR3 DNA is TGTGCCAGCAGCCCTCGAATGGGCCGCGATAGCTCCTACGAGCAGTACTTC. Amino acid sequence: CASSPRMGRDSSYEQYF.

The rearrangement joins TRBV7-9 to TRBJ2-3, with a possible D match to TRBD2 (6 bases). This CDR3 comprises 14 residues. The germline V gene has CDR1 SEHNR and CDR2 FQNEAQ (reference sequence). The ends were cut back, 5 bases at V and 4 bases at J, with 13 bases in the middle. The CDR3 nucleotides are TGTGCCAGCAGCCCGGGACTTACACCAGATACGCAGTATTTT. It encodes CASSPGLTPDTQYF.

The CDR3 sequence is CAISDPTSGRGGREQYF. CDR3 bases: TGTGCCATCAGTGACCCGACTAGCGGGAGGGGAGGGCGGGAGCAGTACTTC. The rearrangement uses TRBV10-3 and TRBJ2-7; the match to TRBD2 covers 14 bases. The CDR3 spans 17 residues. CDR1 is ENHRY and CDR2 is SYGVKD in the germline V gene. With 3 bases clipped from V and 7 bases from J, the junction kept 11 bases outside the gene matches.

This chain uses TRBV11-3 with TRBJ2-1; 8 nucleotides agree with TRBD1. The CDR3 runs 15 residues. The junction had 3 bases not matched to a gene; V was cut back by 0 bases and J by 5 bases. Germline CDR1 SGHNT, CDR2 YENEEA. The CDR3 here is CASSLDRGHHNEQFF. DNA for the CDR3: TGTGCCAGCAGCTTAGACAGGGGGCACCACAATGAGCAGTTCTTC.

This clone appeared a single time. Other DNA sequences of this sample code for an identical CDR3. The gene calls are TRBV7-3 and TRBJ1-6; perhaps TRBD1 as D (6 bases). V lost 5 bases to trimming and J lost 10 bases, with 12 bases between them. CDR1 is SGHTA and CDR2 is FQGTGA in the germline V gene. This CDR3 has 13 residues. The CDR3 DNA follows: TGTGCCAGCAGCCTGAAACAGGGATCACCCCTCCACTTT. Protein sequence: CASSLKQGSPLHF. Looking up the rest from reference TRBV7-3 and TRBJ1-6 gives the full variable domain: GAGVSQTPSNKVTEKGKYVELRCDPISGHTALYWYRQSLGQGPEFLIYFQGTGAADDSGLPNDRFFAVRPEGSVSTLKIQRTERGDSAVYLCASSLKQGSPLHFGNGTRLTVT.

With regard to this clone: At one end, the junction sequence differs from germline, possibly due to a read error. The rearrangement uses TRBV5-1 and TRBJ2-1; 7 bases are a match to TRBD1. The length of the CDR3 is 15 residues. Germline CDR1 and CDR2: SGHRS and YFSETQ. The CDR3 DNA is TGCGCCAGCAGCGTGGGACAGTCCTCCTTCAATGAGCAGTTCTTC. Protein: CASSVGQSSFNEQFF.

In its sample, this clone was seen a few times. This rearrangement joins TRBV19 to TRBJ1-1; 7 bases map to TRBD1. V gave up 5 bases and J gave up 12 bases; unmatched junction bases: 12. CDR3 size: 13 residues. Germline-derived CDR1 and CDR2 are LNHDA and SQIVND (reference sequence). The CDR3 nucleotides are TGTGCCAGTAGTTCAAACCCACAGGGGCGATCTTTCTTT. Translation: CASSSNPQGRSFF. The entire variable domain, with the rest obtained from reference TRBV19 and TRBJ1-1, is as follows: DGGITQSPKYLFRKEGQNVTLSCEQNLNHDAMYWYRQDPGQGLRLIYYSQIVNDFQKGDIAEGYSVSREKKESFPLTVTSAQKNPTAFYLCASSSNPQGRSFFGQGTRLTVV.

This chain connects TRBV7-9 to TRBJ2-5; 8 bases fit TRBD1. From germline, CDR1 is SEHNR and CDR2 FQNEAQ (reference sequence). This CDR3 comprises 16 residues. J was trimmed by 7 bases and V by 5 bases; bases with no gene match: 15. The CDR3 DNA reads TGTGCCAGCAGCGGACAGGGCCTTGTTGAATTGGGGACCCAGTACTTC. Its protein is CASSGQGLVELGTQYF.

The chain uses TRBV2 and TRBJ1-5; 7 bases align to TRBD1. Trimming cost V 4 bases and J 4 bases; bases outside gene matches: 4. The CDR3 is 14 residues long. From germline, CDR1 is SNHLY and CDR2 FYNNEI. The CDR3 loop is CASSGTGANQPQHF. CDR3 nucleotides: TGTGCCAGCAGTGGGACAGGCGCTAATCAGCCCCAGCATTTT.

This clone appeared many times. The same CDR3 also results from other DNA sequences found in this sample. This sequence joins TRBV4-1 and TRBJ2-3; 7 bases line up with TRBD2. With 6 bases clipped from V and 5 bases from J, the junction kept 5 bases outside the gene matches. This CDR3 has 13 residues. Germline loops: CDR1 MGHRA, CDR2 YSYEKL. The CDR3 DNA follows: TGCGCCAGCAGTCTCCCGGGGGGAGATACGCAGTATTTT. This translates into CASSLPGGDTQYF.

This chain links TRBV7-9 with TRBJ1-4; TRBD1 aligns across 8 bases. Germline CDR1 reads SEHNR; CDR2 reads FQNEAQ (reference sequence). The V segment lost 3 bases and the J segment 10 bases; nucleotides outside the gene matches: 7. The CDR3 extends over 14 amino acids. CDR3 residues: CASSFGQGWRKLFF. The CDR3 coding sequence is TGTGCCAGCAGCTTTGGACAGGGTTGGAGAAAACTGTTTTTT.

The chain links TRBV10-3 to TRBJ2-5; 16 bases align to TRBD2. Losses at the gene ends were 3 bases for V and 9 bases for J; bases not matched to a gene: 1. From germline, CDR1 is ENHRY and CDR2 SYGVKD. The length of the CDR3 is 14 residues. The DNA for the CDR3 is TGTGCCATCAGTGAAGGGACTAGCGGGAGGGCCCAGTACTTC. This encodes CAISEGTSGRAQYF.

The rearrangement joins TRBV2 to TRBJ2-1; D might be TRBD2 (6 bases). The V end was cut by 6 bases, the J end by 1 base, with 7 bases between. The CDR3 has 13 amino acids. From germline, CDR1 is SNHLY and CDR2 FYNNEI. The CDR3 here is CASRGTSYNEQFF. For the CDR3, the DNA is TGTGCCAGCAGGGGGACTTCCTACAATGAGCAGTTCTTC.

This rearrangement joins TRBV23-1 to TRBJ1-3; D possibly corresponds to TRBD1 (6 bases). TRBV23-1 is an ORF; its function is uncertain. The length of the CDR3 is 17 residues. CDR3 in DNA: TGCGACTGGGACATCGCATCTTGGGGCTTAACTGGAAACACCATATATTTT. This sequence encodes CDWDIASWGLTGNTIYF.

This chain uses TRBV5-6 with TRBJ2-4, with D perhaps matching TRBD2 (6 bases). Germline V lookup: CDR1 SGHDT, CDR2 YYEEEE. Deletions cut 0 bases from V and 9 bases from J, with 16 bases between. This CDR3 region has 15 residues. DNA of the CDR3: TGTGCCAGCAGCTTGGGGGTCCTCGACGGGGGCATTCAGTACTTC. It encodes CASSLGVLDGGIQYF.

This rearrangement joins TRBV30 to TRBJ1-3; 7 bases fit TRBD1. The junction had 4 bases not matched to a gene; V was cut back by 2 bases and J by 6 bases. This CDR3 is built from 13 residues. Germline CDR1 GTSNPN, CDR2 SVGIG (reference sequence). The CDR3: CAWSPGTVNTIYF. For the CDR3, the DNA is TGTGCCTGGAGTCCCGGGACAGTAAACACCATATATTTT.

CDR3 nucleotides: TGTGCCATCATGAAAGGACTAGTCGGGAACGAGCAGTACTTC. As protein: CAIMKGLVGNEQYF. The V and J genes are TRBV10-3 and TRBJ2-7; 7 bases agree with TRBD2. The CDR3 totals 14 residues. CDR1 is ENHRY and CDR2 is SYGVKD in the germline V gene. V was clipped by 7 bases and J by 5 bases; unmatched bases: 11.